Below, one TCR beta chain is given with its context. Its antigen is unknown. Trimming took 5 bases from V and 5 from J; bases not matched to a gene: 8. The germline V gene has CDR1 MNHEY and CDR2 SMNVEV (reference sequence). This CDR3 is 15 amino acids long. Sample treatment: around 19 received Ad26.COV2.S at low or high dose, single or two shots; 5 received placebo; per-sample allocation not given. Sampling was done on day 63 after the first vaccine or placebo injection. Its platform was an Ad26 vector, and its expressed antigen was Wuhan-strain SARS-CoV-2 spike. This sample was taken from a study of Ad26.COV2.S vaccination and SARS-CoV-2 variants. Across the study: As a participant in COV1001, the donor was in the Ad26.COV2.S trial arm. Regarding the study as a whole: Marked by substantial breadth, spike-specific CD8+ and CD4+ T cell responses were reportedly seen after vaccination.

Data came from immunoSEQ multiplex PCR; TCRdb stores just in-frame clones and leaves some out. The table has about 350,000 clones, roughly 90% seen once. The source material was peripheral blood, sampled in a trial of Ad26.COV2.S vaccine versus placebo. The receptor was isolated from a person between 18 and 60 years old who received the Ad26.COV2.S COVID-19 vaccine or a placebo. The rearrangement links TRBV27 to TRBJ2-5, with TRBD2 matching 10 bases. CDR3 bases: TGTGCCAGCAGTCCCCAGGGACTAGCGCACGAGACCCAGTACTTC. Its protein product is CASSPQGLAHETQYF.